This TCR beta chain was recorded in a study of cytomegalovirus exposure and HLA in healthy donors. Study-level findings and limits: There were reportedly fewer N-insertions in an Asian-associated ancestry cluster than the roughly 670-donor mean, in a later analysis. Under in vitro conditions, a few CMV-associated chains were confirmed as specific for CMV antigens. Later analysis showed TCR association rates varying by HLA locus, highest for DRB1 and lowest for HLA-C. Accurate predictions that matched the HLA-A and HLA-B alleles of most subjects were reportedly made from TCR beta sequences.

Concerning this clone itself: Its antigen is as yet unknown. Other DNA sequences in the sample encode the same CDR3.

This CDR3 region has 13 residues. The ends were cut back, 6 bases at V and 1 base at J, with 9 bases in the middle. Looked up from germline, CDR1 is KGHSH and CDR2 is LQKENI. Both 60 Vbeta primers and 13 Jbeta primers went into the PCR. Profiling relied on immunoSEQ multiplex PCR, and the TCRdb table lists in-frame clones only, not all of them. This sample carries approximately 260,000 clones, 85% to 95% of them seen once, and the ten largest clones take approximately 1.5%. The sample taken for sequencing was PBMCs. This sequence joins TRBV18 and TRBJ1-1; maybe TRBD1 (5 bases). This TCR came from a girl under 10 years old in good health and CMV-seronegative. This CDR3 is CASSPRENTEAFF. The CDR3 bases are TGTGCCAGCTCTCCCAGGGAGAACACTGAAGCTTTCTTT.